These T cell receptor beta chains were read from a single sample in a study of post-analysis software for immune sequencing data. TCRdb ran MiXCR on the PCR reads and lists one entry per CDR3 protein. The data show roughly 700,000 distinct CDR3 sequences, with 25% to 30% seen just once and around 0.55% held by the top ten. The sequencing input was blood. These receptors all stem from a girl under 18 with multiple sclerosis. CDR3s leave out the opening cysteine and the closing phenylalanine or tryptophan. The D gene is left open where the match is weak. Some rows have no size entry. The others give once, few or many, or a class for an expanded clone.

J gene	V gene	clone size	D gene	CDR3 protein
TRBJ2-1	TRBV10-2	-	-	ASSEPSPLGAEQF
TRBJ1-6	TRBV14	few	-	ASRSVDNSPLH
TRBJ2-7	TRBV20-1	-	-	SSLRPGKTYEQY
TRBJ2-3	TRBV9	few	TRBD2	ASSGGSFTDTQY
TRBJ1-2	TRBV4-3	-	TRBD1	ASSQVGTGDSYGYT
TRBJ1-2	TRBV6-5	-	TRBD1	ASTSDRGVNYGYT
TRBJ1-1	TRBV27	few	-	ASSFIGGGTEAF
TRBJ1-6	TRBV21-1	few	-	ASSKALMTGTRHGDSPLH
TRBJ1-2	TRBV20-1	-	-	SAPHLQGRHGYT
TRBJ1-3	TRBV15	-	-	ATSRDLSVAGSYTIY
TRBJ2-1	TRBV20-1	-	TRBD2	SASPASGRVNEQF
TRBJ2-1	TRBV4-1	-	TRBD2	ASSQFGAGESTYNEQF
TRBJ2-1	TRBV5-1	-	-	ASRYRDPGHEQF
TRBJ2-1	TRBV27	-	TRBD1	ASSYRTGGYNEQF
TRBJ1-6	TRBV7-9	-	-	ASSLTSGILSLH
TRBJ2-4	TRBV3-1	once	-	ASSAWDSAKNIQY
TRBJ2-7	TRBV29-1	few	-	SAEDPDRNGYEQY
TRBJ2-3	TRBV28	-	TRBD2	ASSLSTSGSADTQY
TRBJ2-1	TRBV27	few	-	ASSRGRGNEQF
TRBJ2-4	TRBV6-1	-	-	ASSEHLGGAAKNIQY
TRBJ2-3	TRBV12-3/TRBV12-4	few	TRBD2	ATSGGYTQY
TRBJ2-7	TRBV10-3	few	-	ATSGWSEGGYEQY
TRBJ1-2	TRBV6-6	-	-	ASSYSGRFYGYT
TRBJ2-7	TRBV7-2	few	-	ASSPSSGVGEQY
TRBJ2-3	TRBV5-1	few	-	ASRQDGLSGYTQY
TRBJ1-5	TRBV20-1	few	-	SARDYNREWSNQPQH
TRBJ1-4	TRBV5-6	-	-	ASTLLLGGLQKLF
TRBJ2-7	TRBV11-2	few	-	ASSRGGGRAVTLYEQY